The present TCR beta chain was sequenced within a study of blood T cell repertoires in COVID-19. Germline V CDR1 and CDR2: ENHRY, SYGVKD. V lost 4 bases to trimming and J lost 7 bases, with 13 bases between them. The CDR3 loop spans 14 amino acids. Here immunoSEQ multiplex PCR was the method, and the copy in TCRdb shows in-frame clones only, minus some. The table has over 150,000 clones, about 85% seen once. Sequencing input: PBMCs or T cells enriched from blood (not recorded which). The gene calls are TRBV10-3 and TRBJ1-4; no definite D call. The origin of this receptor is a man aged 40-50 years who had recovered from COVID-19. The CDR3 DNA reads as TGTGCCATCAGTGGGGAGGACGGTGGTGAAAAACTGTTTTTT. As protein: CAISGEDGGEKLFF.